This TCR beta chain originates from a study of T cell responses to AZD1222 COVID-19 vaccine. Sequencing used immunoSEQ multiplex PCR; TCRdb keeps in-frame clones, though not all of them. Of 100,000 to 150,000 clones listed, about 90% are singletons. V shed 3 bases and J shed 7 bases, with 21 bases lying between them. CDR3 size: 17 residues. Germline V gene lookup returns CDR1 MGHDK and CDR2 SYGVNS. The receptor's source is an adult in good health. This chain uses TRBV25-1 with TRBJ1-4; D might be TRBD1 (6 bases). The source was peripheral blood, collected on day 0 of AZD1222 vaccination. CDR3 coding DNA: TGTGCCAGCAGTGATTCCCCGGGTACAGGGAGGGCTGAAAAACTGTTTTTT. Protein product: CASSDSPGTGRAEKLFF.